This entry is about one TCR beta chain. In the study's own analysis: From reference gene primer amplification, estimates of nucleated cell counts were derived. Method: immunoSEQ multiplex PCR; TCRdb's copy keeps in-frame clones and lacks some. That table supplies the V and J calls and clone size; D and trimming were determined from the DNA. In the table there are around 160,000 clones, about 82% of which are singletons. The data belong to a study of blood T cell repertoires in COVID-19. Whole-study context: The United States, Italy and Spain were the sources of the acute and convalescent COVID-19 samples. PBMCs, B-cell-depleted T cells, or T cells were the source of the cDNA or gDNA that made up the material.

The germline gives CDR1 KGHSH, CDR2 LQKENI. The CDR3 length is 15 residues. Unmatched junction bases numbered 9, after V lost 4 bases and J lost 4 bases. Sequencing used peripheral blood. The V call is TRBV18, the J call TRBJ1-1, with 7 positions matching TRBD1. The receptor's source is a woman in her thirties or forties with active or convalescent COVID-19. The CDR3 sequence is CASSRRQGEGTEAFF. CDR3 DNA sequence: TGTGCCAGCTCACGTCGACAGGGTGAAGGCACTGAAGCTTTCTTT.